A selection of T cell receptor beta chains follows, all from one sample in a study of beta chain features in type 1 diabetes. The assay was immunoSEQ multiplex PCR, and TCRdb's table has in-frame clones only and misses some. The sample includes hundreds of thousands of clones, 13% of them seen just once. Input material: naive CD4+ T cells from blood. The receptors stem from a man aged 18 to 30 with type 1 diabetes. The CDR3 runs from the conserved cysteine through the conserved F or W. Fields, in order: D gene, J gene, clone size, CDR3 length, V gene, CDR3 protein, CDR3 DNA. D genes are given only for firm matches. Only some rows state a clone size, as once, few, many or a class for expanded clones.

-,TRBJ1-2,-,14,TRBV5-8,CASSLGRSGDGYTF,TGTGCCAGCAGCTTGGGTAGAAGCGGAGATGGCTACACCTTC
-,TRBJ2-7,few,14,TRBV27,CASSKSDGRYEQYF,TGTGCCAGCAGTAAATCGGACGGACGCTACGAGCAGTACTTC
-,TRBJ1-5,few,15,TRBV6-5,CASSPEGYLNQPQHF,TGTGCCAGCAGCCCCGAGGGGTATCTGAATCAGCCCCAGCATTTT
-,TRBJ2-5,-,15,TRBV5-4,CASSLVGSAGETQYF,TGTGCCAGCAGCTTGGTAGGGTCGGCCGGGGAGACCCAGTACTTC
-,TRBJ1-2,few,13,TRBV30,CAWSEAAVYGYTF,TGTGCCTGGAGTGAGGCCGCTGTCTATGGCTACACCTTC
-,TRBJ2-3,few,16,TRBV9,CASSVAGGEFTDTQYF,TGTGCCAGCAGCGTAGCCGGCGGGGAGTTCACAGATACGCAGTATTTT
-,TRBJ1-4,-,14,TRBV5-1,CASSLPGIGEKLFF,TGCGCCAGCAGCCTCCCAGGGATCGGTGAAAAACTGTTTTTT
TRBD1,TRBJ2-1,-,14,TRBV18,CASSARGPYNEQFF,TGTGCCAGCTCAGCCAGGGGGCCCTACAATGAGCAGTTCTTC
-,TRBJ2-7,-,15,TRBV18,CASSPWDTAADEQYF,TGTGCCAGCTCACCATGGGACACAGCCGCTGACGAGCAGTACTTC
TRBD1,TRBJ1-5,-,14,TRBV30,CAWSQGVANQPQHF,TGTGCCTGGAGCCAGGGGGTGGCCAATCAGCCCCAGCATTTT
TRBD1,TRBJ1-2,-,15,TRBV10-3,CAISAGQASNYGYTF,TGTGCCATCAGCGCCGGACAGGCTTCCAACTATGGCTACACCTTC
-,TRBJ2-3,-,19,TRBV19,CASSIDPPAWGDLRDTQYF,TGTGCCAGTAGTATAGATCCCCCCGCGTGGGGGGACCTTCGGGATACGCAGTATTTT
-,TRBJ2-7,-,14,TRBV14,CASSGSGPPYEQYF,TGTGCCAGCAGCGGGAGCGGGCCTCCCTACGAGCAGTACTTC
TRBD1,TRBJ2-7,few,15,TRBV28,CASRRTGTGTYEQYF,TGTGCCAGCAGGAGGACCGGGACAGGAACCTACGAGCAGTACTTC
-,TRBJ1-2,few,13,TRBV5-6,CASSFRGADGYTF,TGTGCCAGCAGCTTTCGAGGGGCGGATGGCTACACCTTC
-,TRBJ2-7,-,14,TRBV28,CASSLSGETYEQYF,TGTGCCAGCAGTTTATCCGGGGAAACCTACGAGCAGTACTTC
-,TRBJ2-7,few,15,TRBV15,CATSRGGRDTHEQYF,TGTGCCACCAGCAGAGGAGGCAGGGACACCCACGAGCAGTACTTC
-,TRBJ1-1,once,12,TRBV7-2,CASSLMSTEAFF,TGTGCCAGCAGCTTAATGAGCACTGAAGCTTTCTTT
-,TRBJ1-2,-,14,TRBV25-1,CASSESGVFYGYTF,TGTGCCAGCAGTGAATCCGGGGTTTTCTATGGCTACACCTTC
TRBD1,TRBJ2-3,-,17,TRBV7-9,CASSLVPGQGIADTQYF,TGTGCCAGCAGCTTGGTTCCGGGACAGGGAATCGCAGATACGCAGTATTTT
TRBD2,TRBJ2-5,few,15,TRBV7-6,CASSPEAGARETQYF,TGTGCCAGCAGCCCTGAAGCGGGGGCCCGGGAGACCCAGTACTTC
-,TRBJ2-1,-,13,TRBV9,CASGRLASGEQFF,TGTGCCAGCGGGAGGCTAGCCAGCGGTGAGCAGTTCTTC
-,TRBJ1-2,few,15,TRBV18,CASSPPVGRNYGYTF,TGTGCCAGCTCACCACCGGTCGGGCGGAACTATGGCTACACCTTC
TRBD1,TRBJ2-2,few,13,TRBV29-1,CSVPGQGTGELFF,TGCAGCGTTCCCGGACAGGGAACCGGGGAGCTGTTTTTT
-,TRBJ1-5,-,13,TRBV7-2,CASSSTFGQPQHF,TGTGCCAGCAGCTCGACTTTCGGGCAGCCCCAGCATTTT
-,TRBJ1-1,few,11,TRBV25-1,CASSDYLAAFF,TGTGCCAGCAGTGACTACCTAGCGGCTTTCTTT
-,TRBJ1-3,-,12,TRBV10-3,CAIQGTENTIYF,TGTGCCATCCAAGGGACGGAAAACACCATATATTTT
TRBD1,TRBJ1-2,-,11,TRBV20-1,CSAETGNGYTF,TGCAGTGCCGAGACAGGGAATGGCTACACCTTC
TRBD1,TRBJ2-3,-,14,TRBV6-5,CASSRQGAGDTQYF,TGTGCCAGCAGTCGACAGGGGGCCGGAGATACGCAGTATTTT
-,TRBJ2-1,few,15,TRBV18,CASSRGQAGINEQFF,TGTGCCAGCTCACGCGGACAAGCCGGGATCAATGAGCAGTTCTTC
TRBD2,TRBJ2-3,few,20,TRBV13,CASSLVGTSGDTRSTDTQYF,TGTGCCAGCAGCTTAGTGGGGACTAGCGGGGACACTCGTAGCACAGATACGCAGTATTTT